This T cell receptor (beta chain) was sequenced for a study of T cells in Graves' hyperthyroidism and ophthalmopathy. Study outcomes and limitations: Ophthalmopathy was model-predicted a median around seven months pre-onset.

Researchers amplified the TCR beta CDR3 regions from RNA transcripts. First-round RT-PCR targeting the TCR CDR3 was performed with the HTBI primer set. Via MiXCR, TCRdb re-called the multiplex PCR reads, giving one row per CDR3 protein. The repertoire holds over 700,000 distinct CDR3 sequences, with around 20% as singletons. This clonotype showed up just a few times. What it binds is unknown. The CDR3 has 13 residues. Trimming took 3 bases from V and 7 from J; bases not matched to a gene: 4. Material for sequencing was blood. This chain links TRBV12-3 or TRBV12-4 with TRBJ1-2; 8 bases are shared with TRBD1. The clonotype comes from a woman aged 45-65 years with Graves' hyperthyroidism that later progressed to Graves' ophthalmopathy. CDR3 protein: CASSFGQGFGYTF. The CDR3 bases are TGTGCCAGCAGTTTTGGACAGGGTTTTGGCTACACCTTC.